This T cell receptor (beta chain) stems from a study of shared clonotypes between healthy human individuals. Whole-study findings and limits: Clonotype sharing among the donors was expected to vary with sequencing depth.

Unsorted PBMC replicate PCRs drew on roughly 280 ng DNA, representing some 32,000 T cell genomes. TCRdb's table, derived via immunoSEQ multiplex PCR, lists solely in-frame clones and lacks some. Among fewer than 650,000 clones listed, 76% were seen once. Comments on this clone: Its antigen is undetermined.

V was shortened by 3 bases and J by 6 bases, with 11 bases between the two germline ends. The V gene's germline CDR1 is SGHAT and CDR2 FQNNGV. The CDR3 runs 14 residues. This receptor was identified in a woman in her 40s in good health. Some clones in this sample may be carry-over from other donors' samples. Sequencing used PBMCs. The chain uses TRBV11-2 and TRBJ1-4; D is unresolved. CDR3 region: CASSFRGWDEKLFF. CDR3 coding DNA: TGTGCCAGCAGCTTCCGGGGTTGGGATGAAAAACTGTTTTTT.